The TCR beta chain under discussion was sequenced for a study of T-cell memory formation after mild COVID-19. 5'RACE primed from the constant segment yielded TCR alpha and TCR beta cDNA libraries bearing sample barcodes and UMIs. TCRdb itself ran the 5' RACE reads through MiXCR, one entry per CDR3 protein. The sample includes about 400,000 distinct CDR3 sequences, around a quarter of them seen just once. About this clonotype: Antigen: not known.

Overall study results and limits: Nothing confirmed that second-wave clones peaking on day 37 were specific for SARS-CoV-2.

Germline CDR1 is MNHEY and CDR2 is SMNVEV (reference sequence). The V end lost 3 bases, the J end lost 1 base, and 10 bases lay between the germline ends. The CDR3 covers 14 residues. This sequence originates from an adult woman who had mild COVID-19 (a few samples of this study predate the infection). Cell type and time point are not known. Material: PBMCs or a T cell subset sorted from them (not recorded which). J is TRBJ2-7 and V is TRBV27; D remains ambiguous. The DNA for the CDR3 is TGTGCCAGCAGTTTCAGTATCGGATCCTACGAGCAGTACTTC. Its translation: CASSFSIGSYEQYF.